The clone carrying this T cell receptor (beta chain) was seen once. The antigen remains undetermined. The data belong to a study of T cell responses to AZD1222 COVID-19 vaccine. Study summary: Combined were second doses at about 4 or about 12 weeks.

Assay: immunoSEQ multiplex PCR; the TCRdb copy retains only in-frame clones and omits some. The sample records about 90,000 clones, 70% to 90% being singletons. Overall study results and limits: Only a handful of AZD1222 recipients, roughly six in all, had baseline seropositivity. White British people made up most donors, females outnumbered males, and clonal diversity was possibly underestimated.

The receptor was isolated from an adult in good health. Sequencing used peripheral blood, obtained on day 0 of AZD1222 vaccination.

CDR3 sequence reads: CASSLVGGIEQFF. CDR3 nucleotides: TGTGCCAGCAGCTTGGTTGGCGGGATCGAGCAGTTCTTC. V usage is TRBV5-8 and J usage is TRBJ2-1; D possibly corresponds to TRBD2 (6 bases). The V gene's germline CDR1 is SGHTS and CDR2 YDEGEE. Trimming pared 0 bases from V and 10 bases from J, leaving 11 bases between. The CDR3 is made up of 13 amino acids.